This T cell receptor (beta chain) was profiled in a study of T cell repertoires in cytomegalovirus infection. Study-level information: Shared public TCR beta signatures pointed to both CMV infection and a matching HLA type.

Via MiXCR, TCRdb re-called the reads, giving one row per CDR3 protein. Of around 280,000 distinct CDR3 sequences in the sample, about an eighth were seen once. The length of the CDR3 is 15 residues. Germline V lookup: CDR1 SGDLS, CDR2 YYNGEE. V gave up 4 bases and J gave up 4 bases, with 15 bases separating them. The source is a human donor in good health (CMV status not recorded). Some clones in this sample may be carry-over from other donors' samples. The V gene is TRBV9, the J gene TRBJ1-5; D might be TRBD1 (5 bases). The sequencing sample was made of PBMCs. The CDR3 reads CASSPTGQVNQPQHF. Here the CDR3 DNA reads TGTGCCAGCAGCCCCACGGGGCAGGTTAATCAGCCCCAGCATTTT.